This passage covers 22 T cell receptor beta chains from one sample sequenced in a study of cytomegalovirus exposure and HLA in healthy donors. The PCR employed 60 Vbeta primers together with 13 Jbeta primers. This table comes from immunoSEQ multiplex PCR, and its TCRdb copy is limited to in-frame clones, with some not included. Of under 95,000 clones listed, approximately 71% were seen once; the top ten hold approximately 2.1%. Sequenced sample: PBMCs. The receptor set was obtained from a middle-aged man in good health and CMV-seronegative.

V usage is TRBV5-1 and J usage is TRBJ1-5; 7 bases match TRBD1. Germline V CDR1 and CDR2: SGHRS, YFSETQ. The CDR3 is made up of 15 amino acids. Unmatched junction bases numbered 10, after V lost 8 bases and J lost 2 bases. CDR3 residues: CASSSTGSGNQPQHF. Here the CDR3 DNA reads TGCGCCAGTTCATCGACAGGGAGTGGCAATCAGCCCCAGCATTTT.

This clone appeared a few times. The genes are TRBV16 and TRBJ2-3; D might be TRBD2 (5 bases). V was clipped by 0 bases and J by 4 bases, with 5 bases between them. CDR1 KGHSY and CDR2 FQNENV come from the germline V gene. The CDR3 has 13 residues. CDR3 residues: CASSQSGADTQYF. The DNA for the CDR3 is TGTGCCAGCAGCCAATCCGGGGCAGATACGCAGTATTTT.

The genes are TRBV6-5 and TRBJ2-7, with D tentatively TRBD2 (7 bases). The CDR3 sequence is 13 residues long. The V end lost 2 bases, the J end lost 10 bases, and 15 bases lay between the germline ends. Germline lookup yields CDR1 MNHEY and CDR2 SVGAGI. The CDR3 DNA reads TGTGCCAGCAGTTACCTTCGAGGGGGGGAACAGTACTTC. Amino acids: CASSYLRGGEQYF.

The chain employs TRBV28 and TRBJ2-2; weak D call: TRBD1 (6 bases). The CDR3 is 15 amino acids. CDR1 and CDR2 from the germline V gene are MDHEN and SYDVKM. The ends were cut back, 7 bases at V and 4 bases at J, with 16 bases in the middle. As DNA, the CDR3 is TGTGCCAGCATCCCAGGGGCGAGGAGCACCGGGGAGCTGTTTTTT. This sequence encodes CASIPGARSTGELFF.

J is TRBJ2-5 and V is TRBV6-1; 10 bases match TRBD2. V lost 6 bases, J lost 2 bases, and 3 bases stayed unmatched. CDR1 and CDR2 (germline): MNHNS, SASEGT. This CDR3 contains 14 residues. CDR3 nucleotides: TGTGCCAGCAGCTTACTAGCGGGACAAGAGACCCAGTACTTC. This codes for CASSLLAGQETQYF.

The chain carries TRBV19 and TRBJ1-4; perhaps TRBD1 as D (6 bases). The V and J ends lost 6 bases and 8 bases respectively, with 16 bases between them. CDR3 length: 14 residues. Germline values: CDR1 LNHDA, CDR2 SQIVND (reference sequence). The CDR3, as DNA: TGTGCCAGTAGCCGTACAGGGATAAGGGAAAAACTGTTTTTT. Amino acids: CASSRTGIREKLFF.

This CDR3 is CASSDPGRGLAGIYF. The CDR3 DNA reads TGTGCCAGCAGTGACCCGGGCCGGGGACTAGCGGGTATTTACTTC. This chain uses TRBV28 with TRBJ2-7; TRBD2 aligns across 12 bases. The germline V gene encodes CDR1 MDHEN and CDR2 SYDVKM. The CDR3 loop spans 15 amino acids. The ends lost 5 bases at V and 13 bases at J; junction bases unmatched: 15. Filled out from reference TRBV28 and TRBJ2-7, the complete variable domain reads DVKVTQSSRYLVKRTGEKVFLECVQDMDHENMFWYRQDPGLGLRLIYFSYDVKMKEKGDIPEGYSVSREKKERFSLILESASTNQTSMYLCASSDPGRGLAGIYFGPGTRLTVT.

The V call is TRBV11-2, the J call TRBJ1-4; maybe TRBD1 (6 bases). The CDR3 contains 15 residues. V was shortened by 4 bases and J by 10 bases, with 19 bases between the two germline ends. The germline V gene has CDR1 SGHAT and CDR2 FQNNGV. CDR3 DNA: TGTGCCAGCAGCTCCCGGCCAGGGGCCCCTGGAAAACTGTTTTTT. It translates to CASSSRPGAPGKLFF.

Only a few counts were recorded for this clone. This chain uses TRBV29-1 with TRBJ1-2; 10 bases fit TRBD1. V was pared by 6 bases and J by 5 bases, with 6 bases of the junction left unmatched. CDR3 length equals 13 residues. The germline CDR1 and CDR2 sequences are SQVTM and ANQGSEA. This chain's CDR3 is CSVDRGGSYGYTF. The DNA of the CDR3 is TGCAGCGTGGACAGGGGGGGCTCGTATGGCTACACCTTC. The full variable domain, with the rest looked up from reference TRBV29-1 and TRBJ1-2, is SAVISQKPSRDICQRGTSLTIQCQVDSQVTMMFWYRQQPGQSLTLIATANQGSEATYESGFVIDKFPISRPNLTFSTLTVSNMSPEDSSIYLCSVDRGGSYGYTFGSGTRLTVV.

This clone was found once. CDR3 sequence (DNA): TGTGCCAGCAGTTTATCGAGAGCAGGACAGCCCCAGCATTTT. This sequence encodes CASSLSRAGQPQHF. V and J are TRBV27 and TRBJ1-5; D call uncertain. V lost 0 bases and J 7 bases, leaving 10 bases between the germline ends. Germline CDR1 is MNHEY and CDR2 is SMNVEV (reference sequence). The CDR3 sequence is 14 residues long.

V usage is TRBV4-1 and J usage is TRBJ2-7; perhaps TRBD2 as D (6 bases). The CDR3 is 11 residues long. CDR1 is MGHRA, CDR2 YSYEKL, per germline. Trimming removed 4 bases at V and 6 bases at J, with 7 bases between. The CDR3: CASSPGSEQYF. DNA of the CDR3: TGCGCCAGCAGCCCCGGGAGCGAGCAGTACTTC.

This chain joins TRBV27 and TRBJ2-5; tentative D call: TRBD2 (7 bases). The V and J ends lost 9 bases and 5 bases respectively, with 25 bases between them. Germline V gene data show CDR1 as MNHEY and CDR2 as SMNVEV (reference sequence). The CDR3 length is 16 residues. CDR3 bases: TGTGCCAGTGGGAGGGGGGCCAGTATTCGAGGGGAGACCCAGTACTTC. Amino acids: CASGRGASIRGETQYF.

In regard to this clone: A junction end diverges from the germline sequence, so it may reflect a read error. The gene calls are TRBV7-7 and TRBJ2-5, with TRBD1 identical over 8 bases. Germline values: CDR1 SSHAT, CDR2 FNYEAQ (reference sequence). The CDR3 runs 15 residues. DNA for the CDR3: TGTGCTAGCAGCTTGGACAGGGTAGGGGTGGAGACCCAGTACTTC. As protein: CASSLDRVGVETQYF. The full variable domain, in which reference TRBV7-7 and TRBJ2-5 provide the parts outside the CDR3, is GAGVSQSPRYKVTKRGQDVTLRCDPISSHATLYWYQQALGQGPEFLTYFNYEAQPDKSGLPSDRFSAERPEGSISTLTIQRTEQRDSAMYRCASSLDRVGVETQYFGPGTRLLVL.

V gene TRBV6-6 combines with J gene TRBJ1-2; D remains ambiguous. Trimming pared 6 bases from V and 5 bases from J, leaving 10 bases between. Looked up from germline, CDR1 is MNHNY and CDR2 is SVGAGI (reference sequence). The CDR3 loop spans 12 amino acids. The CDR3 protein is CASSPNRYGYTF. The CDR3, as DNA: TGTGCCAGCAGCCCCAACAGATATGGCTACACCTTC.

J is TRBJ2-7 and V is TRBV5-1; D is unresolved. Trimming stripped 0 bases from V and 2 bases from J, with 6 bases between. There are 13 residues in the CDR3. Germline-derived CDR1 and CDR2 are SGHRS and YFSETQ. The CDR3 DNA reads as TGCGCCAGCAGCTTGGAACAAACCTACGAGCAGTACTTC. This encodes CASSLEQTYEQYF.

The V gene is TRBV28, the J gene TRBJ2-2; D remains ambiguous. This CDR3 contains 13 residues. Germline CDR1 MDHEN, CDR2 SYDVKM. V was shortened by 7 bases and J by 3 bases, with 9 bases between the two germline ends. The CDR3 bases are TGTGCCAGCAAAGGCGGTTACACCGGGGAGCTGTTTTTT. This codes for CASKGGYTGELFF.

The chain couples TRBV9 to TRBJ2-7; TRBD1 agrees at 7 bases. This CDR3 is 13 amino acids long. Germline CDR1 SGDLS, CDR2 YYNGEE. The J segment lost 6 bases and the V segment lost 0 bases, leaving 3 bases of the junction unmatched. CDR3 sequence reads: CASSVGQGVEQYF. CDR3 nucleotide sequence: TGTGCCAGCAGCGTAGGGCAGGGGGTCGAGCAGTACTTC. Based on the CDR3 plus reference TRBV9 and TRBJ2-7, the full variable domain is DSGVTQTPKHLITATGQRVTLRCSPRSGDLSVYWYQQSLDQGLQFLIQYYNGEERAKGNILERFSAQQFPDLHSELNLSSLELGDSALYFCASSVGQGVEQYFGPGTRLTVT.

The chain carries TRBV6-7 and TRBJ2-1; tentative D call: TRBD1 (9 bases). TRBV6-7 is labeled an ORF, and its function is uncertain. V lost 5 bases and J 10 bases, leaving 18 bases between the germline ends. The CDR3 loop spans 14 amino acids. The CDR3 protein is CASSTGTGTREQFF. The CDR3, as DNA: TGTGCCAGCAGTACCGGGACAGGGACTAGGGAGCAGTTCTTC.

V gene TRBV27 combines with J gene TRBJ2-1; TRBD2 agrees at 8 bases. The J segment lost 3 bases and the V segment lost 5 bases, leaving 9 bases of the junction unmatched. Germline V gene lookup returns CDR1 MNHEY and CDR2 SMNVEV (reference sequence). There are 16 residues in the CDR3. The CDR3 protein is CASSPPGTRGYNEQFF. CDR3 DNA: TGTGCCAGCAGTCCGCCGGGGACTAGGGGCTACAATGAGCAGTTCTTC.

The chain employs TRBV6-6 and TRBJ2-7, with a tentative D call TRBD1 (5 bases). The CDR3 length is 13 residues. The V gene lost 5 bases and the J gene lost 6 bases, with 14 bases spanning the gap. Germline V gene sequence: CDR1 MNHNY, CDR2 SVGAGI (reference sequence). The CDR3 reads CASSNVGPSEQYF. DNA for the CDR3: TGTGCCAGCAGTAATGTGGGGCCCTCCGAGCAGTACTTC.

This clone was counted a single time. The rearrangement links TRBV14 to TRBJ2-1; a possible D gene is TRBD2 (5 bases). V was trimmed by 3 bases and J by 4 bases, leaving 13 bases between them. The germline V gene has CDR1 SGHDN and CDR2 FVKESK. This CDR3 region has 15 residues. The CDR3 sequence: CASSQGTGIYNEQFF. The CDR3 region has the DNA TGTGCCAGCAGCCAGGGAACCGGGATTTACAATGAGCAGTTCTTC.

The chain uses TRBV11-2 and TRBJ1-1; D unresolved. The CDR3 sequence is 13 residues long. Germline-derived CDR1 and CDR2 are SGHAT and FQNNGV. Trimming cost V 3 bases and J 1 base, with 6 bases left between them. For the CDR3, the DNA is TGTGCCAGCAGCTTCAACAGGAACACTGAAGCTTTCTTT. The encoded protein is CASSFNRNTEAFF.